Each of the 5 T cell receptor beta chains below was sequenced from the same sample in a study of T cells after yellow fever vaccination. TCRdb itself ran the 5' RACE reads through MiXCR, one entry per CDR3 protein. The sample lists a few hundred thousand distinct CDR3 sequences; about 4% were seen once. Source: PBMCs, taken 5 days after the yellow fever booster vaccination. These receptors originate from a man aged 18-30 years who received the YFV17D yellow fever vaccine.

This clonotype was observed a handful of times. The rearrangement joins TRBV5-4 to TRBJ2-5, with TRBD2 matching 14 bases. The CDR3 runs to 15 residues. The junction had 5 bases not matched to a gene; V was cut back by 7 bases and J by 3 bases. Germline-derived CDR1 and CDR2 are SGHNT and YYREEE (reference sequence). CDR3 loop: CASAEGLAGEETQYF. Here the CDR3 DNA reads TGTGCCAGCGCGGAGGGACTAGCGGGGGAAGAGACCCAGTACTTC. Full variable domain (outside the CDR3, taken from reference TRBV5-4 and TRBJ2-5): ETGVTQSPTHLIKTRGQQVTLRCSSQSGHNTVSWYQQALGQGPQFIFQYYREEENGRGNFPPRFSGLQFPNYSSELNVNALELDDSALYLCASAEGLAGEETQYFGPGTRLLVL.

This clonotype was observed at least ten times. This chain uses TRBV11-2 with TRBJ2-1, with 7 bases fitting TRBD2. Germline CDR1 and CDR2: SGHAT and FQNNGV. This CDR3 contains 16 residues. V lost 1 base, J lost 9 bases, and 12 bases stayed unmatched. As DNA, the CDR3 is TGTGCCAGCAGCTTAGCAAGCGGGGTATGGGAACGTGAGCAGTTCTTC. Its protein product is CASSLASGVWEREQFF.

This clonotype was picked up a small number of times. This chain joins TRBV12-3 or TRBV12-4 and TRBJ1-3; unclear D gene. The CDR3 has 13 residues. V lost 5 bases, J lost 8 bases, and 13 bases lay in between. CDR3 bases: TGTGCCAGCAGTATCATTCAGGCGGACACCATATATTTT. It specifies CASSIIQADTIYF.

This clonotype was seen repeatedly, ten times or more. CDR3 coding DNA: TGTGCCAGCAGCCCTCCCGGACAGGGGGCGATCTACAATGAGCAGTTCTTC. Amino acids: CASSPPGQGAIYNEQFF. The chain uses TRBV7-9 and TRBJ2-1; the match to TRBD1 covers 11 bases. Trimming at V came to 5 bases and at J to 3 bases, leaving 9 bases not matched to a gene. The germline CDR1 and CDR2 sequences are SEHNR and FQNEAQ (reference sequence). The CDR3 totals 17 residues.

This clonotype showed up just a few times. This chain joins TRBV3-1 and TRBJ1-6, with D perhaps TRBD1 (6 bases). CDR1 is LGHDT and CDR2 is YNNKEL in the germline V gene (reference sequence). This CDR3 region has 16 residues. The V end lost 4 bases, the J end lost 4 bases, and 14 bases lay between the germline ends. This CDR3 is CASSPRGGLYNSPLHF. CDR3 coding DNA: TGTGCCAGCAGCCCACGGGGGGGGCTTTATAATTCACCCCTCCACTTT.